This T cell receptor beta chain was sequenced in a study of cytomegalovirus exposure and HLA in healthy donors. In this sample, this clone turned up once. An end of the junction does not agree with germline; a read error may underlie this. From germline, CDR1 is LNHDA and CDR2 SQIVND (reference sequence). The length of the CDR3 is 16 residues. The study ran its PCR with 60 Vbeta and 13 Jbeta primers. Repertoires were generated with immunoSEQ multiplex PCR, while TCRdb's copy carries only in-frame clones and drops some. The sample holds about 140,000 clones, 77% seen once. This clonotype was sampled from a female donor in good health and CMV-seronegative. Specimen: PBMCs. J is TRBJ2-5 and V is TRBV19; 9 nucleotides align to TRBD2. CDR3: CASTNVAGAAPEAQYF. In nucleotides, the CDR3 is TGTGCCAGTACCAACGTAGCGGGGGCCGCCCCAGAGGCCCAGTACTTC.